This T cell receptor beta chain emerged from a study of blood T cell repertoires in COVID-19. At the level of the study: The United States, Italy and Spain supplied acute and convalescent COVID-19 samples. Sources were T cells, B-cell-depleted T cells, or PBMCs; the material itself was cDNA or gDNA.

Authors' analysis steps: Amplification with reference gene primers provided the estimates of nucleated cell counts. Data came from immunoSEQ multiplex PCR; TCRdb stores just in-frame clones and leaves some out. The V and J calls and clone size are taken from that table; D and trimming were inferred from the DNA. The table records about 190,000 clones, roughly 89% of them present only once. J was trimmed by 4 bases and V by 11 bases; bases with no gene match: 14. There are 17 residues in the CDR3. Germline-derived CDR1 and CDR2 are LNHDA and SQIVND (reference sequence). The gene calls are TRBV19 and TRBJ2-2; 12 bases are shared with TRBD2. This clonotype originated in a man aged 50 to 60 with acute or convalescent COVID-19. The sequencing input was peripheral blood. CDR3 sequence (DNA): TGTGCCTCCAGCGGTCTAGCGGGAGGGGAAAGCACCGGGGAGCTGTTTTTT. Amino acid sequence: CASSGLAGGESTGELFF. Filled out from reference TRBV19 and TRBJ2-2, the complete variable domain reads DGGITQSPKYLFRKEGQNVTLSCEQNLNHDAMYWYRQDPGQGLRLIYYSQIVNDFQKGDIAEGYSVSREKKESFPLTVTSAQKNPTAFYLCASSGLAGGESTGELFFGEGSRLTVL.